This T cell receptor (beta chain) was sequenced during a study of blood T cell repertoires in COVID-19. Study background: Whether acute or convalescent, the COVID-19 samples came from the United States, Italy and Spain. Sample material is recorded as cDNA or gDNA derived from T cells, B-cell-depleted T cells, or PBMCs.

The germline V gene encodes CDR1 MNHEY and CDR2 SVGAGI. This CDR3 comprises 15 residues. The germline V and J ends were trimmed by 5 bases and 3 bases, with 17 bases remaining between them. Per the study methods: Reference gene primer amplification gave nucleated cell count estimates. Repertoires were generated with immunoSEQ multiplex PCR, while TCRdb's copy carries only in-frame clones and drops some. The V and J calls and clone size were taken over from that table, and D and trimming were inferred from the DNA. Altogether about 280,000 clones are present, around 90% being singletons, with the ten largest covering 9.4%.

The sequenced material came from peripheral blood. The TCR sequence derives from a young man with active or convalescent COVID-19. V usage is TRBV6-5 and J usage is TRBJ2-7, with a weak D call TRBD2 (6 bases). The CDR3 reads CASSLWRDSRYEQYF. The CDR3 DNA follows: TGTGCCAGCAGTCTGTGGAGGGACTCCCGCTACGAGCAGTACTTC.